This T cell receptor beta chain was profiled in a study of cytomegalovirus exposure and HLA in healthy donors. Study-level background: Of all 400 or so donors who were genotyped, roughly 81% belonged to the Caucasian-associated ancestry cluster.

The study ran its PCR with 60 Vbeta and 13 Jbeta primers. TCRdb's copy holds only in-frame clones and misses some; the assay was immunoSEQ multiplex PCR. The sample carries more than 150,000 clones, about 80% recorded once. The study, taken as a whole, reports: Other equally common chains were less clonally expanded than HLA-associated TCR beta chains, a later analysis showed. It emerged from a later analysis that several of the most significant clusters appeared to be linked to common viral pathogens. Most of the CMV-associated TCR beta chains (in a later analysis) appeared to be HLA-restricted.

Notes on this clone: Its antigen is undetermined.

Germline CDR1 is LNHDA and CDR2 is SQIVND (reference sequence). Trimming stripped 5 bases from V and 0 bases from J, with 11 bases between. The CDR3 loop spans 15 amino acids. Input material: PBMCs. The origin of this receptor is a woman in her thirties in good health and CMV-seronegative. The J gene is TRBJ1-5, the V gene TRBV19; the D is unclear. CDR3 protein: CASSHRHNSNQPQHF. The CDR3 DNA is TGTGCCAGTAGTCACCGACATAATAGCAATCAGCCCCAGCATTTT. Based on the CDR3 plus reference TRBV19 and TRBJ1-5, the full variable domain is DGGITQSPKYLFRKEGQNVTLSCEQNLNHDAMYWYRQDPGQGLRLIYYSQIVNDFQKGDIAEGYSVSREKKESFPLTVTSAQKNPTAFYLCASSHRHNSNQPQHFGDGTRLSIL.